The clone carrying this T cell receptor (beta chain) was seen at least ten times. The antigen remains unidentified. One end of the junction varies from germline; a read error may be responsible. The data were obtained in a study of molecular identifiers for immune sequencing clone quantification. Between about 19,000 and 1,100,000 sorted cells, with 10%, 30% or 50% RNA, yielded naive CD8 libraries. CD8+CD4-CCR7+CD45RA+ cells were sorted as naive CD8 T cells. From the PCR reads, TCRdb called clonotypes with MiXCR, one entry per CDR3 protein. The sample lists over 300,000 distinct CDR3 sequences, over 20% occurring once. Broader study findings: Sharing of a barcode by identical TCR molecules could cause highly expanded clone sizes to be underestimated.

Sequenced: naive CD8+ T cells from blood, with Jurkat cell RNA spiked in. Stated subset: FACS-sorted CD8+CD4-CCR7+CD45RA+ naive T cells. This TCR was sampled from a human donor in good health. Some libraries in this study had Jurkat cell RNA spiked in.

This CDR3 is CASSYPMGQENF. CDR3 DNA: TGTGCCAGCAGTTACCCGATGGGACAGGAGAACTTC. The J gene is TRBJ2-7, the V gene TRBV6-6; 8 nucleotides match TRBD1. CDR1 is MNHNY and CDR2 is SVGAGI in the germline V gene (reference sequence). The length of the CDR3 is 12 residues.